This T cell receptor beta chain was observed in a study of blood T cells in healthy people across ages. Study-level points and caveats: Diversity was higher, and naive CD4+ cells more numerous, in long-lived donors than in aged donors. Per-million-T-cell TCR beta diversity fell roughly linearly with age.

Primers used in a second PCR of about 7 to 12 cycles were a sample-barcoded 5' primer and a J-beta primer mix. CDR3-containing paired-end reads numbering at least 2.5 million came from each sample. TCRdb itself ran the 5' RACE reads through MiXCR, one entry per CDR3 protein. The repertoire consists of over 1,500,000 distinct CDR3 sequences, with around 42% occurring once and the leading ten covering more than 20%. The sample, around 10 milliliters of peripheral blood, was drawn from each donor. This CDR3 is 16 amino acids long. Trimming removed 1 base from V and 4 bases from J; junction bases left unmatched: 7. The germline V gene encodes CDR1 LGHNA and CDR2 YSLEER. In the case of this clonotype: Its antigen is as yet unknown.

The gene calls are TRBV4-3 and TRBJ2-3; TRBD2 matches 8 bases. This clonotype was sampled from a human donor in good health. The material sequenced was blood. The CDR3 spells CASSQVWRGAPDTQYF. The DNA of the CDR3 is TGCGCCAGCAGCCAAGTATGGCGGGGGGCCCCAGATACGCAGTATTTT.